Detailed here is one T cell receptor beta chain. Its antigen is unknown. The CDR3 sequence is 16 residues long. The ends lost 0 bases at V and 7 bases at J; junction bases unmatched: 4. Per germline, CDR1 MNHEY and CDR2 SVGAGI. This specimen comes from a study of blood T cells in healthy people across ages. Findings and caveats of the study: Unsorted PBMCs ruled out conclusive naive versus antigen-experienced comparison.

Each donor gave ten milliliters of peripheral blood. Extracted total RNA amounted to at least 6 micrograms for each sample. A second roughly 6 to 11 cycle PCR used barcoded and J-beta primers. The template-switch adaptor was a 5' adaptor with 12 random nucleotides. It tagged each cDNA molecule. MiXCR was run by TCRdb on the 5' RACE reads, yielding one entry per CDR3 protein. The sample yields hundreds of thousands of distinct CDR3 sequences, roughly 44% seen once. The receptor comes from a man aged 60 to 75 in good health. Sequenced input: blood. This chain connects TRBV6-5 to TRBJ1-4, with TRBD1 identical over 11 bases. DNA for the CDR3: TGTGCCAGCAGTTACTCCGGGACAGGGGGTGGTGAAAAACTGTTTTTT. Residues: CASSYSGTGGGEKLFF.